This T cell receptor (beta chain) was retrieved from a study of T cells in women clearing cervical HPV infection. This table comes from immunoSEQ multiplex PCR, and its TCRdb copy is limited to in-frame clones, with some not included. The sample totals 25,000 to 35,000 clones. This clonotype was sampled from a woman between 18 and 70 years old with a cervical HPV16 infection that either progressed to CIN3+ or cleared (not recorded which). Sequencing was done on a sample of blood buffy coat.

The part of the CDR3 DNA that was read is TGCGCCAGCAGATCCACAGGGCCGGAAACCGAA. It codes for CASRSTGPETE. The complete CDR3 reads CASRSTGPETEAFF. This chain connects TRBV5-1 to TRBJ1-1; possibly TRBD1 for D (6 bases). Read coverage stops 3 residues before the CDR3 terminus; the germline J gene supplies the remainder. CDR3 length: 14 amino acids. CDR1 and CDR2 from the germline V gene are SGHRS and YFSETQ.